One sample yielded the 16 T cell receptor beta chains listed below, sequenced in a study of T cell repertoires in ileal Crohn's disease. TCRdb's copy holds only in-frame clones and misses some; the assay was immunoSEQ multiplex PCR. The data show some 28,000 clones, about three quarters seen once. Sequencing was carried out using ileal tissue. Every receptor here comes from an adult with Crohn's disease.

This chain connects TRBV6-1 to TRBJ2-3, with TRBD2 matching 11 bases. CDR3 length: 15 residues. Unmatched junction bases numbered 6, after V lost 7 bases and J lost 3 bases. Germline V gene data show CDR1 as MNHNS and CDR2 as SASEGT. The CDR3 nucleotides read TGTGCCAGCACCGGCAGACTAGCGGGGACAGATACGCAGTATTTT. This sequence encodes CASTGRLAGTDTQYF.

The chain carries TRBV29-1 and TRBJ2-7, with 11 bases that match TRBD2. This CDR3 region has 18 residues. Germline V gene lookup returns CDR1 SQVTM and CDR2 ANQGSEA. Losses at the gene ends were 4 bases for V and 0 bases for J; bases not matched to a gene: 14. The CDR3, as DNA: TGCAGCGTTGTAGGGCGAGGTCCTAGCGGGAGGAGCTCCTACGAGCAGTACTTC. Amino acids: CSVVGRGPSGRSSYEQYF.

The chain combines TRBV6-6 with TRBJ1-1, with D perhaps TRBD1 (5 bases). Per germline, CDR1 MNHNY and CDR2 SVGAGI (reference sequence). The CDR3 totals 12 residues. The V end was cut by 6 bases, the J end by 2 bases, with 7 bases between. The CDR3 DNA sequence: TGTGCCAGCAGGCAGGGTAACACTGAAGCTTTCTTT. Residues: CASRQGNTEAFF.

Sample share makes this clone hyperexpanded. Other DNA sequences in this sample translate to the same CDR3. The J gene is TRBJ1-5, the V gene TRBV10-2; no clear D gene. Trimming took 0 bases from V and 0 from J, leaving 9 bases between them. The CDR3 is made up of 16 amino acids. Germline CDR1 WSHSY, CDR2 SAAADI. The CDR3, as DNA: TGCGCCAGCAGTGAGTCACCAGGTAATAGCAATCAGCCCCAGCATTTT. It yields the protein CASSESPGNSNQPQHF.

In this sample, this clone turned up once. The genes are TRBV10-3 and TRBJ2-2; D is perhaps TRBD1 (5 bases). Trimming left V 10 bases short and J 0 bases short, with 12 bases between. Germline CDR1 and CDR2: ENHRY and SYGVKD. The CDR3 is made up of 14 amino acids. The CDR3 sequence is CATRTDTNTGELFF. Here the CDR3 DNA reads TGTGCCACTAGGACGGACACGAACACCGGGGAGCTGTTTTTT.

CDR3: CASIGHTEAFF. The DNA for the CDR3 is TGTGCCAGCATCGGTCACACTGAAGCTTTCTTT. J is TRBJ1-1 and V is TRBV6-1; D not certain. The germline V gene encodes CDR1 MNHNS and CDR2 SASEGT. There are 11 residues in the CDR3. Trimming removed 7 bases from V and 3 bases from J, with 6 bases in between.

The chain combines TRBV27 with TRBJ1-2, with TRBD1 as a possible D gene (6 bases). Germline CDR1 and CDR2: MNHEY and SMNVEV (reference sequence). V was clipped by 4 bases and J by 8 bases, with 14 bases between them. This CDR3 region has 13 residues. This CDR3 reads CASSSTGTGGYTF. CDR3 sequence (DNA): TGTGCCAGCAGTTCAACAGGGACGGGGGGCTACACCTTC.

This clone was found a few times. This chain joins TRBV7-9 and TRBJ2-5; TRBD1 matches 9 bases. Germline V gives CDR1 SEHNR, CDR2 FQNEAQ (reference sequence). CDR3 length: 15 amino acids. V shed 6 bases, J shed 4 bases, and the junction held 9 bases outside the gene matches. As DNA, the CDR3 is TGTGCCAGCAGATTCACCGGGACAGGGCCAGAGACCCAGTACTTC. Its protein product is CASRFTGTGPETQYF.

V usage is TRBV27 and J usage is TRBJ2-3; the D gene is possibly TRBD1 (6 bases). The CDR3 has 13 amino acids. Deletions cut 7 bases from V and 3 bases from J, with 11 bases between. CDR1 is MNHEY and CDR2 is SMNVEV in the germline V gene (reference sequence). In DNA form, the CDR3 reads TGTGCCAGCACTCGCCAGGGGACAGATACGCAGTATTTT. It specifies CASTRQGTDTQYF.

This chain links TRBV27 with TRBJ1-1; 7 nucleotides line up with TRBD1. J gave up 2 bases and V 5 bases, and 8 bases lay outside the gene matches. CDR1 and CDR2 (germline): MNHEY, SMNVEV (reference sequence). The CDR3 is 15 amino acids. CDR3 nucleotide sequence: TGTGCCAGCAGTCCAGCAGGGACAGTCAACACTGAAGCTTTCTTT. Translation gives CASSPAGTVNTEAFF.

This clone was found a few times. This chain joins TRBV29-1 and TRBJ1-2; TRBD1 matches 8 bases. With V trimmed by 6 bases and J by 2 bases, 5 bases remained unmatched. This CDR3 spans 13 amino acids. Germline-derived CDR1 and CDR2 are SQVTM and ANQGSEA. CDR3 in DNA: TGCAGCGTACACGGACAGGGAAACTATGGCTACACCTTC. This gives the protein CSVHGQGNYGYTF. The full variable domain, its missing parts supplied by reference TRBV29-1 and TRBJ1-2, is SAVISQKPSRDICQRGTSLTIQCQVDSQVTMMFWYRQQPGQSLTLIATANQGSEATYESGFVIDKFPISRPNLTFSTLTVSNMSPEDSSIYLCSVHGQGNYGYTFGSGTRLTVV.

V and J are TRBV5-1 and TRBJ1-6; 9 bases align to TRBD1. Germline V gene data show CDR1 as SGHRS and CDR2 as YFSETQ. This CDR3 comprises 14 residues. Trimming cost V 4 bases and J 10 bases; bases outside gene matches: 6. The CDR3 loop reads CASSVRTGASPLHF. CDR3 in DNA: TGCGCCAGCAGCGTCAGGACAGGGGCGTCACCCCTCCACTTT.

The chain links TRBV7-8 to TRBJ1-2, with unresolved D. V shed 1 base and J shed 0 bases, with 9 bases lying between them. Germline CDR1 and CDR2: SGHVS and FQNEAQ. The CDR3 sequence is 15 residues long. CDR3 in amino acids: CASSLGRWPNYGYTF. The CDR3 bases are TGTGCCAGCAGCTTAGGGAGGTGGCCTAACTATGGCTACACCTTC. Drawing the rest from reference TRBV7-8 and TRBJ1-2, the complete variable domain is GAGVSQSPRYKVAKRGQDVALRCDPISGHVSLFWYQQALGQGPEFLTYFQNEAQLDKSGLPSDRFFAERPEGSVSTLKIQRTQQEDSAVYLCASSLGRWPNYGYTFGSGTRLTVV.

The genes are TRBV7-9 and TRBJ2-7; 11 bases agree with TRBD2. After removal of 5 bases from V and 0 bases from J, the junction contained 3 bases not matched to a gene. Germline lookup yields CDR1 SEHNR and CDR2 FQNEAQ (reference sequence). The length of the CDR3 is 15 residues. The CDR3 DNA reads TGTGCCAGCAGCCCTAGCGGGGGGATCTCCTACGAGCAGTACTTC. Translation: CASSPSGGISYEQYF.

The chain is built from TRBV19 and TRBJ1-3; possible D gene TRBD1, 6 bases. CDR1 and CDR2 (germline): LNHDA, SQIVND (reference sequence). Between the trimmed V and J ends, which lost 6 bases and 0 bases, there was a span of 12 bases. The CDR3 loop spans 15 amino acids. The CDR3 sequence: CASSYTGLSGNTIYF. CDR3 DNA sequence: TGTGCCAGTAGCTATACAGGGCTCTCTGGAAACACCATATATTTT.

The J gene is TRBJ2-7, the V gene TRBV7-9; maybe TRBD1 (5 bases). Per germline, CDR1 SEHNR and CDR2 FQNEAQ (reference sequence). The CDR3 covers 14 residues. With 8 bases removed from V and 5 bases from J, the gap between germline ends came to 19 bases. The CDR3 loop is CASGTRVAVDEQYF. CDR3 sequence (DNA): TGTGCCAGCGGAACCAGGGTTGCCGTGGACGAGCAGTACTTC.